These 28 T cell receptor beta chains share one sample of origin, sequenced in a study of shared clonotypes between healthy human individuals. Libraries were prepared by immunoSEQ multiplex PCR; TCRdb keeps only in-frame clonotypes and omits some of them. The repertoire consists of 170,000 or so clones, with approximately 61% occurring once and the leading ten covering less than 11%. Sequencing was performed on memory CD4+ T cells sorted from blood. As to subset: CD45RA-negative fraction. The receptor source for this set is a man aged 30-40 years in good health.

This chain connects TRBV29-1 to TRBJ2-5, with TRBD2 matching over 8 bases. The V and J ends lost 3 bases and 5 bases, in that order; junction bases with no gene match: 5. The CDR3 runs to 13 residues. Germline V gives CDR1 SQVTM, CDR2 ANQGSEA. The CDR3: CSVDRAGVETQYF. The CDR3 DNA follows: TGCAGCGTTGACCGAGCGGGAGTTGAGACCCAGTACTTC.

J is TRBJ2-3 and V is TRBV5-1, with 12 positions matching TRBD2. The CDR3 extends over 17 amino acids. The germline gives CDR1 SGHRS, CDR2 YFSETQ. V trimming: 4 bases; J trimming: 0 bases; junction bases outside the gene matches: 6. CDR3 DNA: TGCGCCAGCAGCCCTCGGACTAGCGGGGTTAGCACAGATACGCAGTATTTT. Amino acids: CASSPRTSGVSTDTQYF. Combining the CDR3 with reference TRBV5-1 and TRBJ2-3 gives the whole variable domain KAGVTQTPRYLIKTRGQQVTLSCSPISGHRSVSWYQQTPGQGLQFLFEYFSETQRNKGNFPGRFSGRQFSNSRSEMNVSTLELGDSALYLCASSPRTSGVSTDTQYFGPGTRLTVL.

This chain joins TRBV15 and TRBJ2-7; a weak D match, TRBD2 (6 bases). Trimming took 5 bases from V and 0 from J, leaving 14 bases between them. CDR3 length equals 15 residues. Per germline, CDR1 LNHNV and CDR2 YYDKDF (reference sequence). The CDR3 loop is CATSSTGGTSYEQYF. Written as DNA, the CDR3 is TGTGCCACCAGCTCGACGGGCGGGACCTCCTACGAGCAGTACTTC.

The chain couples TRBV21-1 to TRBJ2-2; the table gives TRBD2 as D, unverified against the DNA. TRBV21-1 counts as a pseudogene. This CDR3 has 14 amino acids. DNA for the CDR3: TGTGCCAGCGGGCACCCCGGGGACACCGGGGAGCTGTTTTTT. Its translation: CASGHPGDTGELFF.

This chain uses TRBV2 with TRBJ2-7; possible D gene TRBD1, 6 bases. Between the trimmed V and J ends, which lost 7 bases and 5 bases, there was a span of 18 bases. The V gene's germline CDR1 is SNHLY and CDR2 FYNNEI. This CDR3 has 14 residues. The CDR3 sequence: CASTLEQGSNEQYF. CDR3 DNA: TGTGCCAGCACCTTGGAACAGGGATCCAACGAGCAGTACTTC. Together with reference TRBV2 and TRBJ2-7, the CDR3 gives the full variable domain: EPEVTQTPSHQVTQMGQEVILRCVPISNHLYFYWYRQILGQKVEFLVSFYNNEISEKSEIFDDQFSVERPDGSNFTLKIRSTKLEDSAMYFCASTLEQGSNEQYFGPGTRLTVT.

V usage is TRBV5-6 and J usage is TRBJ2-7; 13 bases agree with TRBD2. The CDR3 is 16 residues long. Per the germline V gene, CDR1 is SGHDT and CDR2 is YYEEEE. The V and J ends lost 4 bases and 1 base, in that order; junction bases with no gene match: 5. The CDR3 here is CASSRALAGGSYEQYF. The CDR3 bases are TGTGCCAGCAGCCGGGCACTAGCGGGAGGGTCCTACGAGCAGTACTTC.

The J gene is TRBJ2-1, the V gene TRBV15; D may be TRBD1 or TRBD2 (5 bases each). The ends were cut back, 0 bases at V and 9 bases at J, with 18 bases in the middle. Looked up from germline, CDR1 is LNHNV and CDR2 is YYDKDF (reference sequence). The CDR3 is made up of 16 amino acids. CDR3 residues: CATSRDLGTPATEQFF. The CDR3, as DNA: TGTGCCACCAGCAGAGACCTGGGGACCCCTGCGACTGAGCAGTTCTTC.

The chain uses TRBV5-5 and TRBJ2-1; possibly TRBD1 for D (6 bases). Between the trimmed V and J ends, which lost 2 bases and 8 bases, there was a span of 11 bases. This CDR3 is built from 13 residues. In germline, CDR1 is SGHKS, CDR2 YYEKEE (reference sequence). The CDR3 DNA reads as TGTGCCAGCAGCTTACCGAAGGGGGATGAGCAGTTCTTC. Protein: CASSLPKGDEQFF.

The chain recombines TRBV14 with TRBJ2-4; D is perhaps TRBD1 (5 bases). CDR1 SGHDN and CDR2 FVKESK come from the germline V gene. This CDR3 spans 13 amino acids. V was shortened by 2 bases and J by 5 bases, with 7 bases between the two germline ends. CDR3 residues: CASSQLGQNIQYF. CDR3 coding DNA: TGTGCCAGCAGCCAATTGGGGCAAAACATTCAGTACTTC.

The chain carries TRBV19 and TRBJ2-5; no clear D. The germline V and J ends were trimmed by 3 bases and 5 bases, with 7 bases remaining between them. Germline CDR1 reads LNHDA; CDR2 reads SQIVND (reference sequence). This CDR3 comprises 12 residues. CDR3 loop: CASSMMGETQYF. The DNA of the CDR3 is TGTGCCAGTAGTATGATGGGTGAGACCCAGTACTTC.

The V call is TRBV6-1, the J call TRBJ2-2; D could derive from TRBD1 or TRBD2 (5 bases each). Between the trimmed V and J ends, which lost 9 bases and 6 bases, there was a span of 20 bases. This CDR3 has 15 residues. Germline V gene data show CDR1 as MNHNS and CDR2 as SASEGT. The CDR3 sequence is CASQLHGALAGELFF. In nucleotides, the CDR3 is TGTGCCAGTCAGTTACACGGGGCATTGGCCGGGGAGCTGTTTTTT.

This chain links TRBV6-1 with TRBJ1-4; D remains unclear. The CDR3 contains 13 residues. Germline CDR1 MNHNS, CDR2 SASEGT. V lost 2 bases, J lost 8 bases, and 9 bases lay in between. This CDR3 reads CASSEHGDEKLFF. The CDR3 DNA reads as TGTGCCAGCAGTGAACACGGCGACGAAAAACTGTTTTTT.

This clone has just a few counts. This rearrangement joins TRBV7-3 to TRBJ1-1; weak D call: TRBD1 (5 bases). Between the trimmed V and J ends, which lost 1 base and 7 bases, there was a span of 16 bases. This CDR3 spans 15 amino acids. CDR1 and CDR2 (germline): SGHTA, FQGTGA. CDR3 in amino acids: CASSLSTGLRDEAFF. CDR3 nucleotide sequence: TGTGCCAGCAGCTTAAGTACGGGGCTGAGGGATGAAGCTTTCTTT.

The chain combines TRBV4-2 with TRBJ2-7; 12 bases are a match to TRBD2. CDR3 length: 14 amino acids. V gave up 0 bases and J gave up 12 bases; unmatched junction bases: 6. CDR1 and CDR2 (germline): LGHNA, YNFKEQ. The CDR3, as DNA: TGTGCCAGCAGCCAAGAGCTAGCGGGAGGGCTTCTGTACTTC. The encoded protein is CASSQELAGGLLYF.

The chain links TRBV5-4 to TRBJ2-1; D possibly corresponds to TRBD1 (5 bases). Trimming shortened V by 0 bases and J by 13 bases, and 14 bases separated the two germline ends. CDR1 is SGHNT and CDR2 is YYREEE in the germline V gene (reference sequence). The CDR3 has 13 residues. The CDR3 loop reads CASSLVHTGEQFF. The CDR3 DNA sequence: TGTGCCAGCAGCTTGGTCCATACAGGTGAACAGTTCTTC. The full variable domain, in which reference TRBV5-4 and TRBJ2-1 provide the parts outside the CDR3, is ETGVTQSPTHLIKTRGQQVTLRCSSQSGHNTVSWYQQALGQGPQFIFQYYREEENGRGNFPPRFSGLQFPNYSSELNVNALELDDSALYLCASSLVHTGEQFFGPGTRLTVL.

The chain uses TRBV7-9 and TRBJ2-1; TRBD1 aligns across 8 bases. Germline assignment: CDR1 SEHNR and CDR2 FQNEAQ (reference sequence). CDR3 length: 13 amino acids. The V and J ends lost 6 bases and 8 bases, in that order; junction bases with no gene match: 6. CDR3 in amino acids: CASRTGGGDEQFF. CDR3 DNA: TGTGCCAGCAGAACAGGGGGAGGAGATGAGCAGTTCTTC.

V usage is TRBV6-4 and J usage is TRBJ2-3, with D perhaps TRBD2 (7 bases). The CDR3 contains 15 residues. V dropped 6 bases and J dropped 0 bases, with 13 bases sitting between them. Germline V gene lookup returns CDR1 MRHNA and CDR2 SNTAGT. This chain's CDR3 is CASSASGTSTDTQYF. CDR3 DNA: TGTGCCAGCAGCGCCAGCGGGACAAGCACAGATACGCAGTATTTT.

Of note for this clone: This may arise from a read error, as a much more abundant clone is one base away. J is TRBJ1-1 and V is TRBV7-9, with D unresolved. The germline V gene encodes CDR1 SEHNR and CDR2 FQNEAQ (reference sequence). This CDR3 is 13 amino acids long. V dropped 1 base and J dropped 1 base, with 4 bases sitting between them. In nucleotides, the CDR3 is TGTGCCAGCAGCTTAGTCGCGAACACTGAAGCTTTCTTT. Amino acids: CASSLVANTEAFF. The full variable domain, in which reference TRBV7-9 and TRBJ1-1 provide the parts outside the CDR3, is DTGVSQNPRHKITKRGQNVTFRCDPISEHNRLYWYRQTLGQGPEFLTYFQNEAQLEKSRLLSDRFSAERPKGSFSTLEIQRTEQGDSAMYLCASSLVANTEAFFGQGTRLTVV.

The sample holds many counts of this clone. The chain is built from TRBV14 and TRBJ1-2; D is undetermined. The V end was cut by 1 base, the J end by 5 bases, with 8 bases between. Germline V gene data show CDR1 as SGHDN and CDR2 as FVKESK. This CDR3 has 13 residues. The DNA for the CDR3 is TGTGCCAGCAGCCAAGGTCTCCAGTATGGCTACACCTTC. This sequence encodes CASSQGLQYGYTF. Full variable domain (remainder filled in from reference TRBV14 and TRBJ1-2): EAGVTQFPSHSVIEKGQTVTLRCDPISGHDNLYWYRRVMGKEIKFLLHFVKESKQDESGMPNNRFLAERTGGTYSTLKVQPAELEDSGVYFCASSQGLQYGYTFGSGTRLTVV.

V and J are TRBV7-2 and TRBJ2-1, with 12 bases identical to TRBD2. Trimming at V came to 3 bases and at J to 2 bases, leaving 5 bases not matched to a gene. CDR1 SGHTA and CDR2 FQGNSA come from the germline V gene. The CDR3 runs 17 residues. The CDR3 spells CASSFRTSGITYNEQFF. CDR3 sequence (DNA): TGTGCCAGCAGCTTTCGGACTAGCGGGATTACCTACAATGAGCAGTTCTTC.

V and J are TRBV7-4 and TRBJ2-1; 9 bases align to TRBD2. This CDR3 region has 13 residues. V dropped 3 bases and J dropped 9; count of bases not matched to a gene: 3. The germline gives CDR1 SGHVT, CDR2 SQSDAQ. CDR3 DNA: TGTGCCAGCAGCTTGGCGGGAGGGACTGAGCAGTTCTTC. This sequence encodes CASSLAGGTEQFF.

The rearrangement uses TRBV7-9 and TRBJ1-5, with D unclear. From germline, CDR1 is SEHNR and CDR2 FQNEAQ (reference sequence). This CDR3 spans 12 amino acids. V was clipped by 3 bases and J by 4 bases, with 4 bases between them. The CDR3 region is CASSFNNQPQHF. For the CDR3, the DNA is TGTGCCAGCAGCTTTAATAATCAGCCCCAGCATTTT.

This chain joins TRBV2 and TRBJ2-1, with TRBD2 identical over 8 bases. The CDR3 extends over 14 amino acids. Germline CDR1 is SNHLY and CDR2 is FYNNEI. V shed 6 bases and J 4 bases; nucleotides not matched to a gene: 5. CDR3 amino acids: CASRKAGDYNEQFF. CDR3 sequence (DNA): TGTGCCAGCAGGAAAGCGGGAGATTACAATGAGCAGTTCTTC.

The J gene is TRBJ1-3, the V gene TRBV7-3, with a possible D match to TRBD1 (5 bases). The V gene's germline CDR1 is SGHTA and CDR2 FQGTGA. This CDR3 comprises 14 residues. Trimming shortened V by 5 bases and J by 0 bases, and 8 bases separated the two germline ends. CDR3 in amino acids: CASSPGHSGNTIYF. CDR3 sequence (DNA): TGTGCCAGCAGCCCAGGACACTCTGGAAACACCATATATTTT.

This chain connects TRBV7-2 to TRBJ2-7; 8 positions match TRBD1. Germline V gives CDR1 SGHTA, CDR2 FQGNSA. The junction had 13 bases not matched to a gene; V was cut back by 6 bases and J by 3 bases. The CDR3 sequence is 16 residues long. The CDR3 DNA follows: TGTGCCAGCAGTCTCCTCCAAGGGACAGGAGACTACGAGCAGTACTTC. Protein product: CASSLLQGTGDYEQYF. The full variable domain, rest sourced from reference TRBV7-2 and TRBJ2-7, is GAGVSQSPSNKVTEKGKDVELRCDPISGHTALYWYRQSLGQGLEFLIYFQGNSAPDKSGLPSDRFSAERTGGSVSTLTIQRTQQEDSAVYLCASSLLQGTGDYEQYFGPGTRLTVT.

This clone was detected a few times. The genes are TRBV2 and TRBJ2-7; tentatively, D is TRBD1 (5 bases). The CDR3 runs to 15 residues. The V gene's germline CDR1 is SNHLY and CDR2 FYNNEI. Trimming cost V 4 bases and J 3 bases, with 16 bases left between them. CDR3 protein: CASSAGQGRYYEQYF. Here the CDR3 DNA reads TGTGCCAGCAGTGCTGGGCAGGGTAGATACTACGAGCAGTACTTC.

The chain recombines TRBV27 with TRBJ2-3, with a weak D call TRBD2 (5 bases). Trimming pared 8 bases from V and 14 bases from J, leaving 26 bases between. Germline lookup yields CDR1 MNHEY and CDR2 SMNVEV (reference sequence). The CDR3 sequence is 14 residues long. CDR3 nucleotide sequence: TGTGCCAGCCGACTACGCCTAGCCCTCACTCCCCCGTATTTT. This encodes CASRLRLALTPPYF.

V gene TRBV5-1 combines with J gene TRBJ2-3, with D possibly TRBD1 on 6 matching bases. Germline CDR1 reads SGHRS; CDR2 reads YFSETQ. The CDR3 has 19 residues. V was cut by 2 bases and J by 6 bases, with 28 bases left in between. CDR3 loop: CASSFGPGSWGPGLDTQYF. The CDR3 coding sequence is TGCGCCAGCAGCTTTGGCCCGGGGTCCTGGGGGCCGGGATTGGATACGCAGTATTTT.